This T cell receptor beta chain was sequenced in a study of cytomegalovirus exposure and HLA in healthy donors. Study summary: A preliminary data release comprised around 85 million unique TCRs obtained from HLA-typed donors. Whole-study findings and limits: A later analysis showed HLA-associated TCR beta chains outstripping equally common others in clonal expansion. HLA alleles were associated with fewer than 20,000 TCR beta sequences in a later analysis at 0.05 false discovery rate.

The PCR made use of 60 Vbeta and 13 Jbeta primers. Sequencing was performed with immunoSEQ multiplex PCR; in TCRdb, only in-frame clones are kept and a portion is missing. The sample lists 100,000 to 150,000 clones, 70% to 80% occurring once. This clone was detected only a few times. Its antigen is still unknown. This sequence was found in a man between 35 and 55 years old in good health and CMV-seronegative. The sample taken for sequencing was PBMCs.

CDR3 DNA sequence: TGTGCCAGCAGTACCGGGACAGGGTGGAATTCACCCCTCCACTTT. It yields the protein CASSTGTGWNSPLHF. The V gene is TRBV6-1, the J gene TRBJ1-6; 9 bases are shared with TRBD1. V lost 5 bases and J lost 7; bases outside the gene matches: 6. The CDR3 covers 15 residues. Per germline, CDR1 MNHNS and CDR2 SASEGT.